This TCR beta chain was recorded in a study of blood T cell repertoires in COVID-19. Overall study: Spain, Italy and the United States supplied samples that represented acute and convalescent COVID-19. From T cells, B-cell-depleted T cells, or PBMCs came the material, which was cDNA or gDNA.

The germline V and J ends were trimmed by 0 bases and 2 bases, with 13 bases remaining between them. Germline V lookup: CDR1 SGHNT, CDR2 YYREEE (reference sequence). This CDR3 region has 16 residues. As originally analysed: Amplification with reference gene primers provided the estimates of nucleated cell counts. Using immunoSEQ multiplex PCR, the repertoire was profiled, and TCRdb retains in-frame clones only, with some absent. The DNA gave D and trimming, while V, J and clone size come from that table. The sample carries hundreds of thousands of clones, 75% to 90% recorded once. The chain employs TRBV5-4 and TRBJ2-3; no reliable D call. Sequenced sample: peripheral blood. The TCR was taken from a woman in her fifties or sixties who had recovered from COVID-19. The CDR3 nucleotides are TGTGCCAGCAGCTTGGTGGGCAGTCATCACACAGATACGCAGTATTTT. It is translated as CASSLVGSHHTDTQYF.